The rows below give T cell receptor beta chains drawn from one sample of a study of cytomegalovirus exposure and HLA in healthy donors. Sequencing used immunoSEQ multiplex PCR; TCRdb keeps in-frame clones, though not all of them. The table lists 130,000 or so clones, over 75% of them singletons. The material sequenced was PBMCs. The receptor source for this set is a man aged 25-45 years in good health and CMV-seronegative. Each CDR3 is given with its conserved first and last residue. The order of the fields is J gene, V gene, D gene, clone size, CDR3 protein, CDR3 DNA. The D gene is left open where the match is weak. A clone size is listed for some rows: how often the clone was seen (once, few, many), or a class if it is expanded.

J gene: TRBJ2-7; V gene: TRBV2; D gene: TRBD1; clone size: NA; CDR3 protein: CASTWDSSYEQYF; CDR3 DNA: TGTGCCAGCACCTGGGACAGCTCCTACGAGCAGTACTTC
J gene: TRBJ2-7; V gene: TRBV18; D gene: TRBD1; clone size: few; CDR3 protein: CASSQLIPGQGTYEQYF; CDR3 DNA: TGTGCCAGCTCACAGCTTATACCGGGACAGGGAACCTACGAGCAGTACTTC
J gene: TRBJ2-1; V gene: TRBV7-2; D gene: NA; clone size: NA; CDR3 protein: CASSPKGGNEQFF; CDR3 DNA: TGTGCCAGCAGCCCCAAGGGGGGGAATGAGCAGTTCTTC
J gene: TRBJ2-5; V gene: TRBV29-1; D gene: TRBD1; clone size: NA; CDR3 protein: CSVHRGYQETQYF; CDR3 DNA: TGCAGCGTGCACAGGGGTTACCAAGAGACCCAGTACTTC
J gene: TRBJ2-5; V gene: TRBV23-1; D gene: TRBD1; clone size: few; CDR3 protein: CASSQRDRVGETQYF; CDR3 DNA: TGCGCCAGCAGTCAACGGGACAGGGTGGGAGAGACCCAGTACTTC
J gene: TRBJ2-5; V gene: TRBV2; D gene: TRBD1; clone size: NA; CDR3 protein: CASSPGQGQETQYF; CDR3 DNA: TGTGCCAGCAGCCCCGGACAGGGACAAGAGACCCAGTACTTC
J gene: TRBJ2-5; V gene: TRBV6-5; D gene: NA; clone size: NA; CDR3 protein: CASRVTVTTQYF; CDR3 DNA: TGTGCCAGCAGGGTAACAGTGACGACCCAGTACTTC
J gene: TRBJ1-2; V gene: TRBV7-9; D gene: NA; clone size: NA; CDR3 protein: CASSPGQNYGYTF; CDR3 DNA: TGTGCCAGCAGCCCAGGACAAAACTATGGCTACACCTTC
J gene: TRBJ1-5; V gene: TRBV28; D gene: TRBD1; clone size: NA; CDR3 protein: CASRLTGGQPQHF; CDR3 DNA: TGTGCCAGCAGATTGACAGGGGGCCAGCCCCAGCATTTT
J gene: TRBJ2-2; V gene: TRBV15; D gene: TRBD1; clone size: few; CDR3 protein: CATSNPGGITGELFF; CDR3 DNA: TGTGCCACCAGCAATCCAGGGGGTATCACCGGGGAGCTGTTTTTT